These 24 T cell receptor beta chains originate from one sample sequenced in a study of spatial heterogeneity in lung cancer. Points from the study as a whole: Tumors with more nonsynonymous mutations had more expanded intratumoral alpha and beta TCRs.

Time point given: sample taken at primary tumor resection. TCRdb reprocessed the 5' RACE reads with MiXCR, giving one entry per CDR3 protein. Of around 2,900 distinct CDR3 sequences listed, around 11% are singletons. Their specific antigens are unknown. Sequenced here: lung tumor tissue, sampled at surgery. These receptors were taken from a female donor with early-stage non-small cell lung cancer.

This clonotype is deemed medium-sized (0.01 to 0.1%). The CDR3 region has the DNA TGTGCCAGCAGTGTCCCTGAGGCGGGTGGAGAGACCCAGTACTTC. Translation: CASSVPEAGGETQYF. This sequence joins TRBV6-4 and TRBJ2-5; possible D gene TRBD2, 5 bases. CDR3 length: 15 amino acids. Germline V gene lookup returns CDR1 MRHNA and CDR2 SNTAGT. V lost 4 bases, J lost 4 bases, and 16 bases lay in between.

This clonotype rates as medium-sized. This chain links TRBV6-5 with TRBJ1-4, with D unclear. This CDR3 region has 13 residues. The germline V gene has CDR1 MNHEY and CDR2 SVGAGI. V was pared by 2 bases and J by 6 bases, with 7 bases between. The CDR3 nucleotides are TGTGCCAGCAGTTACCTCGGAGATGAAAAACTGTTTTTT. Translating it yields CASSYLGDEKLFF.

This clonotype qualifies as medium-sized. The rearrangement joins TRBV6-6 to TRBJ2-7, with D perhaps TRBD2 (5 bases). Trimming stripped 6 bases from V and 6 bases from J, with 15 bases between. The germline gives CDR1 MNHNY, CDR2 SVGAGI (reference sequence). CDR3 size: 13 residues. This CDR3 reads CASRPEAGREQYV. Written as DNA, the CDR3 is TGTGCCAGCAGACCTGAGGCGGGCCGCGAGCAGTACGTC.

This clonotype has just a few counts. This CDR3 is CASSQGGSLDTQYF. In nucleotides, the CDR3 is TGCGCCAGCAGCCAAGGGGGCAGTTTAGATACGCAGTATTTT. The J gene is TRBJ2-3, the V gene TRBV4-3, with a weak D call TRBD1 (5 bases). Germline CDR1 reads LGHNA; CDR2 reads YSLEER. The V end was cut by 1 base, the J end by 5 bases, with 10 bases between. The CDR3 is made up of 14 amino acids.

Judged by abundance, this clonotype is medium-sized (0.01 to 0.1%). This chain links TRBV11-2 with TRBJ2-5; the D is unclear. The CDR3 runs 14 residues. V dropped 2 bases and J dropped 7 bases, with 14 bases sitting between them. Germline CDR1 is SGHAT and CDR2 is FQNNGV. This CDR3 is CASSLQQESGTQYF. CDR3 DNA sequence: TGTGCCAGCAGCTTACAGCAGGAGTCAGGGACCCAGTACTTC.

This clonotype is labeled medium-sized. V is TRBV6-2 or TRBV6-3 and J is TRBJ2-1; 10 bases align to TRBD1. The J segment lost 4 bases and the V segment lost 7 bases, leaving 4 bases of the junction unmatched. This CDR3 has 14 residues. The germline gives CDR1 MNHEY, CDR2 SVGEGT. The CDR3, as DNA: TGTGCCAGCACTGGACAGGGGGGATACAATGAGCAGTTCTTC. Amino acid sequence: CASTGQGGYNEQFF.

This clonotype is termed medium-sized. The chain uses TRBV9 and TRBJ2-3; a weak D match, TRBD2 (6 bases). Germline V gene lookup returns CDR1 SGDLS and CDR2 YYNGEE. Trimming pared 4 bases from V and 6 bases from J, leaving 15 bases between. The CDR3 is 14 amino acids. The DNA of the CDR3 is TGTGCCAGCAGCCCAGCCGTAGGGAGGGATACGCAGTATTTT. Translation gives CASSPAVGRDTQYF.

This clonotype was found many times. The rearrangement uses TRBV7-8 and TRBJ2-7, with 9 bases matching TRBD2. Unmatched junction bases numbered 8, after V lost 7 bases and J lost 4 bases. CDR1 is SGHVS, CDR2 FQNEAQ, per germline. This CDR3 spans 14 amino acids. CDR3 region: CASIPRGGGYEQYF. The CDR3 DNA is TGTGCCAGCATCCCGCGGGGGGGAGGGTACGAGCAGTACTTC.

This clonotype was seen many times. This may stem from a read error, because a much larger clone lies one nucleotide away. This rearrangement joins TRBV20-1 to TRBJ1-1; D not certain. Trimming took 5 bases from V and 0 from J, leaving 13 bases between them. This CDR3 spans 14 amino acids. The germline gives CDR1 DFQATT, CDR2 SNEGSKA (reference sequence). CDR3 coding DNA: TGCAGTGCTGGAGTTCCGGGGATGAACACTGAAGCTTTCTTT. Protein: CSAGVPGMNTEAFF.

This clonotype is judged medium-sized. J is TRBJ2-3 and V is TRBV18; D is ambiguous. Germline-derived CDR1 and CDR2 are KGHSH and LQKENI. CDR3 length: 16 amino acids. V was trimmed by 3 bases and J by 3 bases, leaving 16 bases between them. The CDR3 sequence is CASSPGIDPRTDTQYF. The CDR3 coding sequence is TGTGCCAGCTCACCGGGAATAGACCCTCGGACAGATACGCAGTATTTT.

This clonotype is categorized as medium-sized. The chain carries TRBV3-2 and TRBJ2-3; the D segment call TRBD2 is taken from the table without a DNA check. TRBV3-2 constitutes a pseudogene. This CDR3 contains 16 residues. CDR3 bases: TGTGCCAGCAGCCATCAAAAGGGCCCGGAGACAGATACGCAGTATTTT. This sequence encodes CASSHQKGPETDTQYF.

This clonotype is large by share. V gene TRBV20-1 combines with J gene TRBJ1-2, with D tentatively TRBD1 (6 bases). Trimming removed 0 bases at V and 1 base at J, with 9 bases between. CDR1 and CDR2 from the germline V gene are DFQATT and SNEGSKA (reference sequence). The CDR3 totals 14 residues. The CDR3 is CSARENRDNYGYTF. Written as DNA, the CDR3 is TGCAGTGCTAGAGAGAACAGGGATAACTATGGCTACACCTTC.

In its sample, this clonotype is medium-sized (0.01 to 0.1%). This chain links TRBV11-2 with TRBJ2-5; D not certain. Germline-derived CDR1 and CDR2 are SGHAT and FQNNGV. V shed 6 bases and J shed 4 bases, with 12 bases lying between them. The length of the CDR3 is 13 residues. CDR3 nucleotide sequence: TGTGCCAGCAGTATGATGTATGGAGAGACCCAGTACTTC. Its translation is CASSMMYGETQYF.

This clonotype is large within its sample. The rearrangement links TRBV12-3 or TRBV12-4 to TRBJ2-7, with a tentative D call TRBD1 (5 bases). V was pared by 4 bases and J by 2 bases, with 6 bases between. The CDR3 spans 12 residues. The CDR3 loop reads CASSSRAYEQYF. For the CDR3, the DNA is TGTGCCAGCAGTTCCAGGGCCTACGAGCAGTACTTC.

This clonotype is judged medium-sized. This CDR3 is CASSYDPAGFSYNEQFF. The CDR3 DNA reads as TGTGCCAGCAGTTACGATCCCGCGGGATTTTCCTACAATGAGCAGTTCTTC. The chain recombines TRBV6-2 or TRBV6-3 with TRBJ2-1, with a tentative D call TRBD2 (6 bases). With 2 bases removed from V and 1 base from J, the gap between germline ends came to 15 bases. Germline CDR1 reads MNHEY; CDR2 reads SVGEGT. This CDR3 is 17 amino acids long.

This clonotype ranks as large. V is TRBV11-3 and J is TRBJ2-3, with D perhaps matching TRBD1 (6 bases). The CDR3 has 15 residues. Per germline, CDR1 SGHNT and CDR2 YENEEA. V was cut by 6 bases and J by 9 bases, with 22 bases left in between. The CDR3, as DNA: TGTGCCAGCAGTCAGGGGAGTCTACCGGATTCAACGCAGTATTTT. The encoded protein is CASSQGSLPDSTQYF.

This chain uses TRBV20-1 with TRBJ1-5; no firm D call. Germline CDR1 DFQATT, CDR2 SNEGSKA (reference sequence). Trimming cost V 3 bases and J 1 base, with 7 bases left between them. CDR3 length: 13 amino acids. CDR3 region: CSASLGSNQPQHF. CDR3 coding DNA: TGCAGTGCTAGTTTGGGCAGCAATCAGCCCCAGCATTTT.

This clonotype qualifies as medium-sized. V is TRBV10-2 and J is TRBJ2-7; TRBD1 might be the D (6 bases). Germline V lookup: CDR1 WSHSY, CDR2 SAAADI. V was cut by 2 bases and J by 4 bases, with 6 bases left in between. The CDR3 length is 12 residues. In nucleotides, the CDR3 is TGCGCCAGCAGTGAGCAGGGGTACGAGCAGTACGTC. This sequence encodes CASSEQGYEQYV.

This clonotype was counted many times. The rearrangement links TRBV6-1 to TRBJ2-1; D might be TRBD2 (6 bases). Trimming pared 7 bases from V and 7 bases from J, leaving 20 bases between. The length of the CDR3 is 15 residues. In germline, CDR1 is MNHNS, CDR2 SASEGT. The chain's CDR3 is CASTRLVGVVNEQFF. The CDR3 DNA reads as TGTGCCAGCACGCGACTAGTGGGAGTTGTAAATGAGCAGTTCTTC.

This clonotype showed up just a few times. The chain carries TRBV5-1 and TRBJ1-1, with no clear D. CDR1 SGHRS and CDR2 YFSETQ come from the germline V gene. CDR3 length: 13 amino acids. Trimming removed 4 bases from V and 11 bases from J, with 18 bases in between. In DNA, the CDR3 is TGCGCCAGCAGCCCGGACCGGACCGGCTTCGCTTTCTTT. It translates to CASSPDRTGFAFF. Full variable domain (remainder filled in from reference TRBV5-1 and TRBJ1-1): KAGVTQTPRYLIKTRGQQVTLSCSPISGHRSVSWYQQTPGQGLQFLFEYFSETQRNKGNFPGRFSGRQFSNSRSEMNVSTLELGDSALYLCASSPDRTGFAFFGQGTRLTVV.

This clonotype qualifies as large. V gene TRBV5-6 combines with J gene TRBJ2-6, with D perhaps being TRBD1 or TRBD2 (5 bases each). CDR3 length: 17 amino acids. Germline CDR1 SGHDT, CDR2 YYEEEE. The V gene lost 2 bases and the J gene lost 0 bases, with 12 bases spanning the gap. The CDR3 loop reads CASSFPGRYSGANVLTF. In DNA form, the CDR3 reads TGTGCCAGCAGCTTCCCGGGACGGTACTCTGGGGCCAACGTCCTGACTTTC.

This clonotype was found a few times. The rearrangement joins TRBV7-2 to TRBJ2-7; D tentatively reads TRBD1 or TRBD2 (6 bases each). This CDR3 comprises 15 residues. Germline-derived CDR1 and CDR2 are SGHTA and FQGNSA. V lost 1 base, J lost 4 bases, and 14 bases lay in between. CDR3 DNA sequence: TGTGCCAGCAGCTTAGGGATCGGGGGCGCTTACGAGCAGTACGTC. Translating it yields CASSLGIGGAYEQYV.

This clonotype appeared a few times. The rearrangement joins TRBV5-4 to TRBJ1-4; TRBD1 matches at 9 bases. The CDR3 runs to 17 residues. Germline CDR1 SGHNT, CDR2 YYREEE (reference sequence). Trimming removed 4 bases from V and 4 bases from J; junction bases left unmatched: 11. The CDR3 sequence is CASSPRTGASGNEKLFF. The CDR3 region has the DNA TGTGCCAGCAGCCCAAGGACAGGGGCCAGCGGTAATGAAAAACTGTTTTTT.

This clonotype is categorized as medium-sized. The chain employs TRBV10-3 and TRBJ2-7; D is perhaps TRBD1 (5 bases). CDR1 is ENHRY, CDR2 SYGVKD, per germline. This CDR3 spans 12 amino acids. Trimming stripped 11 bases from V and 9 bases from J, with 20 bases between. CDR3: CAASTQPGPQYF. Here the CDR3 DNA reads TGTGCCGCTTCCACCCAACCAGGGCCGCAGTACTTC.